One sample yielded the 21 T cell receptor beta chains listed below, sequenced in a study of blood T cell repertoires in COVID-19. The method was immunoSEQ multiplex PCR; TCRdb's version includes in-frame clones alone and lacks a portion of them. The sample lists some 670,000 clones; approximately 90% were seen once. The sequenced sample was peripheral blood. The receptors originated from a woman aged 18-30 years with acute or convalescent COVID-19.

A single count supports this clone. The chain links TRBV10-3 to TRBJ1-1; D possibly corresponds to TRBD1 (6 bases). CDR3 size: 17 residues. Germline CDR1 reads ENHRY; CDR2 reads SYGVKD. The V gene lost 1 base and the J gene lost 0 bases, with 15 bases spanning the gap. The CDR3 region is CAISELGQFIMNTEAFF. The CDR3 nucleotides are TGTGCCATCAGTGAGTTAGGACAGTTTATCATGAACACTGAAGCTTTCTTT.

V is TRBV5-4 and J is TRBJ1-3; TRBD1 aligns across 12 bases. The CDR3 length is 17 residues. The trim removed 2 bases at V and 0 bases at J, leaving 3 bases unmatched. Germline lookup yields CDR1 SGHNT and CDR2 YYREEE (reference sequence). The CDR3 spells CASSFWDRGLSGNTIYF. CDR3 in DNA: TGTGCCAGCAGCTTTTGGGACAGGGGGCTCTCTGGAAACACCATATATTTT.

The chain joins TRBV27 to TRBJ1-2, with 11 bases that match TRBD1. J gave up 6 bases and V 5 bases, and 14 bases lay outside the gene matches. The CDR3 loop spans 17 amino acids. Germline V gene lookup returns CDR1 MNHEY and CDR2 SMNVEV (reference sequence). CDR3: CASSTRYRDRGSNGYTF. For the CDR3, the DNA is TGTGCCAGCAGTACTCGGTACCGGGACAGGGGGTCGAATGGCTACACCTTC.

The genes are TRBV7-9 and TRBJ2-3, with 10 bases that match TRBD2. Germline V gene sequence: CDR1 SEHNR, CDR2 FQNEAQ (reference sequence). V trimming: 8 bases; J trimming: 3 bases; junction bases outside the gene matches: 5. The CDR3 is 14 residues long. The CDR3 loop reads CASRQLAGTDTQYF. For the CDR3, the DNA is TGTGCCAGCCGGCAACTAGCGGGAACAGATACGCAGTATTTT.

This sequence joins TRBV3-1 (or the pseudogene TRBV3-2) and TRBJ2-5; 8 nucleotides match TRBD2. The CDR3 is 19 amino acids. V dropped 0 bases and J dropped 0; count of bases not matched to a gene: 12. Germline assignment: CDR1 LGHDT and CDR2 YNNKEL (reference sequence). DNA of the CDR3: TGTGCCAGCAGCCAAGATCCACCTTTTGGCGGGGGGTACCAAGAGACCCAGTACTTC. It encodes CASSQDPPFGGGYQETQYF.

The chain combines TRBV5-6 with TRBJ1-6; TRBD1 might be the D (6 bases). The germline V gene encodes CDR1 SGHDT and CDR2 YYEEEE. The CDR3 runs 15 residues. The germline V and J ends were trimmed by 4 bases and 13 bases, with 21 bases remaining between them. This CDR3 is CASSSRTVRIAPLHF. Written as DNA, the CDR3 is TGTGCCAGCAGCAGCCGGACAGTAAGGATTGCCCCCCTCCACTTT.

This chain connects TRBV6-1 to TRBJ1-2; D ambiguous. Per germline, CDR1 MNHNS and CDR2 SASEGT. The CDR3 is 13 residues long. The V gene lost 2 bases and the J gene lost 2 bases, with 6 bases spanning the gap. Here the CDR3 reads CASSERRNYGYTF. DNA for the CDR3: TGTGCCAGCAGTGAACGGCGGAACTATGGCTACACCTTC.

V and J are TRBV2 and TRBJ1-5; TRBD1 aligns across 8 bases. CDR1 is SNHLY and CDR2 is FYNNEI in the germline V gene. The V and J ends lost 6 bases and 8 bases, in that order; junction bases with no gene match: 6. The CDR3 totals 13 residues. CDR3 region: CASSQGAWEPQHF. The CDR3 nucleotides are TGTGCCAGCAGCCAGGGGGCTTGGGAGCCCCAGCATTTT.

The chain uses TRBV13 and TRBJ2-5; D ambiguous. CDR1 PRHDT and CDR2 FYEKMQ come from the germline V gene (reference sequence). The CDR3 is made up of 14 amino acids. V was shortened by 1 base and J by 1 base, with 7 bases between the two germline ends. CDR3 sequence reads: CASSLEVAQETQYF. The CDR3 nucleotides are TGTGCCAGCAGCTTAGAAGTAGCCCAAGAGACCCAGTACTTC.

A remark on this clone: Other DNA sequences in the sample encode the same CDR3. The J gene is TRBJ1-5, the V gene TRBV19; D is ambiguous. The CDR3 totals 12 residues. Germline CDR1 is LNHDA and CDR2 is SQIVND (reference sequence). V was shortened by 7 bases and J by 5 bases, with 9 bases between the two germline ends. This chain's CDR3 is CASNGGDQPQHF. The DNA for the CDR3 is TGTGCCAGTAACGGAGGTGATCAGCCCCAGCATTTT.

V usage is TRBV7-9 and J usage is TRBJ1-5; D is perhaps TRBD1 (6 bases). The V gene's germline CDR1 is SEHNR and CDR2 FQNEAQ (reference sequence). The CDR3 runs to 14 residues. V was shortened by 5 bases and J by 7 bases, with 15 bases between the two germline ends. CDR3 bases: TGTGCCAGCAGCCTGCAGGGGAGCGAACAGCCCCAGCATTTT. Protein product: CASSLQGSEQPQHF. Using reference TRBV7-9 and TRBJ1-5 for the parts outside the CDR3, the full variable domain is DTGVSQNPRHKITKRGQNVTFRCDPISEHNRLYWYRQTLGQGPEFLTYFQNEAQLEKSRLLSDRFSAERPKGSFSTLEIQRTEQGDSAMYLCASSLQGSEQPQHFGDGTRLSIL.

The chain recombines TRBV4-3 with TRBJ2-3; 8 bases align to TRBD2. Germline V CDR1 and CDR2: LGHNA, YSLEER. This CDR3 contains 17 residues. After removal of 0 bases from V and 0 bases from J, the junction contained 5 bases not matched to a gene. DNA of the CDR3: TGCGCCAGCAGCCAAGATATAAGCGGGGGAAGCACAGATACGCAGTATTTT. It yields the protein CASSQDISGGSTDTQYF.

The chain links TRBV9 to TRBJ2-7, with TRBD1 matching over 8 bases. The CDR3 is 15 residues long. The germline CDR1 and CDR2 sequences are SGDLS and YYNGEE. Trimming at V came to 4 bases and at J to 4 bases, leaving 10 bases not matched to a gene. In DNA, the CDR3 is TGTGCCAGCAGCAGAGACCGGACAGGGATTTACGAGCAGTACTTC. Its translation: CASSRDRTGIYEQYF.

This chain links TRBV7-2 with TRBJ2-7; tentative D call: TRBD1 (6 bases). V lost 3 bases and J lost 0, with 9 bases in between. From germline, CDR1 is SGHTA and CDR2 FQGNSA. The CDR3 loop spans 14 amino acids. The CDR3 sequence: CASSFKGDSYEQYF. The DNA of the CDR3 is TGTGCCAGCAGCTTTAAGGGGGACTCCTACGAGCAGTACTTC.

This clone was seen a single time. The CDR3 loop reads CASSEDRGPTDTQYF. As DNA, the CDR3 is TGTGCCAGCAGCGAGGACAGGGGGCCCACAGATACGCAGTATTTT. The chain is built from TRBV3-1 (or the pseudogene TRBV3-2) and TRBJ2-3, with 11 positions matching TRBD1. The length of the CDR3 is 15 residues. V shed 5 bases and J 2 bases; nucleotides not matched to a gene: 3. Germline CDR1 LGHDT, CDR2 YNNKEL (reference sequence).

The chain recombines TRBV2 with TRBJ1-2, with D hard to call. The germline gives CDR1 SNHLY, CDR2 FYNNEI. CDR3 length: 15 residues. V lost 4 bases and J lost 5, with 17 bases in between. CDR3 sequence reads: CASSAHLGSSYGYTF. CDR3 in DNA: TGTGCCAGCAGTGCCCACCTGGGCAGCAGTTATGGCTACACCTTC.

The gene calls are TRBV2 and TRBJ2-7; a possible D gene is TRBD2 (5 bases). V lost 1 base and J lost 5, with 9 bases in between. The CDR3 totals 13 residues. CDR1 SNHLY and CDR2 FYNNEI come from the germline V gene. The CDR3 region is CASSEVPGDEQYF. CDR3 nucleotide sequence: TGTGCCAGCAGTGAAGTCCCCGGGGACGAGCAGTACTTC.

The J gene is TRBJ1-3, the V gene TRBV4-1; a weak D match, TRBD1 (5 bases). The germline V gene has CDR1 MGHRA and CDR2 YSYEKL. CDR3 size: 15 residues. V was trimmed by 0 bases and J by 4 bases, leaving 10 bases between them. CDR3 sequence (DNA): TGCGCCAGCAGCCAAGATGCGGGGGTCGGAAACACCATATATTTT. It encodes CASSQDAGVGNTIYF.

This clone appeared once. The CDR3 loop is CASSPQGYPNEKLFF. CDR3 bases: TGTGCCAGCTCACCACAGGGGTACCCTAATGAAAAACTGTTTTTT. The chain carries TRBV18 and TRBJ1-4; D is perhaps TRBD1 (5 bases). The germline gives CDR1 KGHSH, CDR2 LQKENI. The CDR3 totals 15 residues. Trimming pared 1 base from V and 3 bases from J, leaving 9 bases between.

This clone was detected once. The chain combines TRBV5-4 with TRBJ1-3; 10 nucleotides line up with TRBD1. Trimming took 1 base from V and 7 from J; bases not matched to a gene: 5. This CDR3 is 15 amino acids long. CDR1 SGHNT and CDR2 YYREEE come from the germline V gene (reference sequence). The CDR3 DNA reads TGTGCCAGCAGCTTGCTGACAGGGGGCCCGAACACCATATATTTT. It is translated as CASSLLTGGPNTIYF.

The chain employs TRBV5-1 and TRBJ1-6; 8 nucleotides align to TRBD1. V lost 7 bases to trimming and J lost 10 bases; unmatched junction nucleotides: 13. The CDR3 totals 15 residues. Germline lookup yields CDR1 SGHRS and CDR2 YFSETQ. CDR3 amino acids: CASRPDRGIESPLHF. DNA of the CDR3: TGCGCCAGCCGACCCGACAGGGGTATTGAATCACCCCTCCACTTT.